This T cell receptor beta chain stems from a study of cytomegalovirus exposure and HLA in healthy donors. The PCR made use of 60 Vbeta and 13 Jbeta primers. The protocol was immunoSEQ multiplex PCR, while the TCRdb copy is restricted to in-frame clones and leaves out a portion. The sample has under 120,000 clones, 65% seen once. Study findings and constraints: A later analysis found most CMV-associated TCR beta chains apparently HLA-restricted.

As regards this clone: Antigen specificity is unknown.

Germline V lookup: CDR1 SGHRS, CDR2 YFSETQ. V lost 1 base and J lost 5; bases outside the gene matches: 8. The CDR3 is made up of 16 amino acids. V gene TRBV5-1 combines with J gene TRBJ2-3, with 9 bases that match TRBD2. The clonotype comes from a man aged 25-45 years in good health and CMV-seropositive. The material sequenced was PBMCs. The chain's CDR3 is CASSLMGLAGQDTQYF. The CDR3 region has the DNA TGCGCCAGCAGCTTGATGGGGCTAGCGGGGCAAGATACGCAGTATTTT.